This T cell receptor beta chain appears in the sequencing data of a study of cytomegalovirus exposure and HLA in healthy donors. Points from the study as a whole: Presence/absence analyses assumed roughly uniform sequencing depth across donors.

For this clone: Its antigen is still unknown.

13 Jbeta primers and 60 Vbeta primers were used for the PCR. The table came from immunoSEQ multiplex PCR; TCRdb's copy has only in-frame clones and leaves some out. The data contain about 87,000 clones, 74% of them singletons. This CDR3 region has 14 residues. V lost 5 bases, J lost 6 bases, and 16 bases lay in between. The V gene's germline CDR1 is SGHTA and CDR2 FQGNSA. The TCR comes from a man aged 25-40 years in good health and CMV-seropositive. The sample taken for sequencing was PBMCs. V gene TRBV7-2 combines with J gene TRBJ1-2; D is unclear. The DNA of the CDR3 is TGTGCCAGCAGCCCCAGCAGAGACAACCATGGCTACACCTTC. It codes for CASSPSRDNHGYTF.